The clone carrying this TCR beta chain was counted ten times or more. Its antigen is not identified. The sample is drawn from a study of regulatory T cells in long-lasting Graves disease. Library construction for TCR beta used iRepertoire HTBI primers and Arm-PCR of CDR3 regions. TCRdb fed the multiplex PCR reads into MiXCR, producing one record per CDR3 protein. Here the sample spans around 450,000 distinct CDR3 sequences, 15% being singletons. This sample's time point: newly diagnosed GD, antithyroid drugs for less than 3 months. Generation of the TCR library employed RNA extracted from PBMCs. This CDR3 has 12 residues. The V and J ends lost 4 bases and 5 bases, in that order; junction bases with no gene match: 1. Overall study results and limits: Favored usage of TRBV28, TRBJ1-2 and TRBJ2-5 was recorded in persistent disease.

The same sample was also used in a study of T cells in Graves' hyperthyroidism and ophthalmopathy.

The TCR sequence derives from a woman in her 30s with Graves disease. The chain combines TRBV12-3 or TRBV12-4 with TRBJ1-2, with 7 bases aligning to TRBD1. The material sequenced was peripheral blood mononuclear cells (PBMCs), taken at new diagnosis, from a patient treated with antithyroid drugs. Written as DNA, the CDR3 is TGTGCCAGCAGTTCCAGGGGGTATGGCTACACCTTC. This encodes CASSSRGYGYTF.